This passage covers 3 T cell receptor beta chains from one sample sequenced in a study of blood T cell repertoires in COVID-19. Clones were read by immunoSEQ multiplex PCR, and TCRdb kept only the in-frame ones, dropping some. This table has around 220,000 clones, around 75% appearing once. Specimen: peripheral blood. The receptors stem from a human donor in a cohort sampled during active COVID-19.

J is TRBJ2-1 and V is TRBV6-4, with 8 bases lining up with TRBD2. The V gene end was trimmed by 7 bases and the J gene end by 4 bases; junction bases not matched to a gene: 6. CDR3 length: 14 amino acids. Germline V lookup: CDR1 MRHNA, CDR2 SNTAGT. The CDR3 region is CASKVGREYNEQFF. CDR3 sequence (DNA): TGTGCCAGCAAGGTCGGGAGGGAATACAATGAGCAGTTCTTC.

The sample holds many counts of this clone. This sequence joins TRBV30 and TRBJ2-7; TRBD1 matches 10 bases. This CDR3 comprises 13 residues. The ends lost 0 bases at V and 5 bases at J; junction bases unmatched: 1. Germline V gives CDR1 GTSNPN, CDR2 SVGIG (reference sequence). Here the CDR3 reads CAWSVGTGDEQYF. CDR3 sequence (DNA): TGTGCCTGGAGTGTAGGGACAGGGGACGAGCAGTACTTC.

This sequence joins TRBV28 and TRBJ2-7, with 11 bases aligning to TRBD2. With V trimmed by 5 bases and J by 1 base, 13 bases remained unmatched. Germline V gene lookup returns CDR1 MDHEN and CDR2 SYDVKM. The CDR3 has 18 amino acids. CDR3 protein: CASSPPGTSGLGSYEQYF. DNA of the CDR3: TGTGCCAGCAGTCCACCCGGGACTAGCGGCCTCGGATCCTACGAGCAGTACTTC.